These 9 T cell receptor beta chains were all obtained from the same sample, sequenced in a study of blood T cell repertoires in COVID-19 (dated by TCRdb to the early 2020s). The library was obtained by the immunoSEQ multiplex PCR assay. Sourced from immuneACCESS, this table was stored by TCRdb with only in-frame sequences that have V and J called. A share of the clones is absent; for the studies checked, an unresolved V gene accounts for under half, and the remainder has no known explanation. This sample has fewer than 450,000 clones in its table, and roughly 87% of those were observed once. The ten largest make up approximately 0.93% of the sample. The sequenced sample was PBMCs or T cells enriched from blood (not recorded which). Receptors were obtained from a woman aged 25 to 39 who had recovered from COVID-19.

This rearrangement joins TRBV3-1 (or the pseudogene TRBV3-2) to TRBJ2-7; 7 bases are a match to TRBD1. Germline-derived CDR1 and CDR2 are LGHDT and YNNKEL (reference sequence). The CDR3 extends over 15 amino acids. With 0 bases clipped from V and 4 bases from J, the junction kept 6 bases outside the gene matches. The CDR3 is CASSQDRDRSYEQYF. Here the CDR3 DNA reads TGTGCCAGCAGCCAAGACCGGGACAGATCTTACGAGCAGTACTTC.

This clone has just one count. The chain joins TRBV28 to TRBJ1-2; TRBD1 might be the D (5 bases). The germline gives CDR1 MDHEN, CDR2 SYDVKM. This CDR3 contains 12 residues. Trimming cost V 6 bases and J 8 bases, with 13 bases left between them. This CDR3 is CASSSGGVGYTF. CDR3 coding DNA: TGTGCCAGCAGCTCGGGGGGAGTGGGCTACACCTTC.

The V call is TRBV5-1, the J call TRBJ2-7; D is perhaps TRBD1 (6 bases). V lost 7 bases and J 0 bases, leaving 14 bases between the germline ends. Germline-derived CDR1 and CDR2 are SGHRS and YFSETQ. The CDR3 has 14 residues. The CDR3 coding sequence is TGCGCCAGCCGAGACAGGACCAGCTCCTACGAGCAGTACTTC. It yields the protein CASRDRTSSYEQYF.

In nucleotides, the CDR3 is TGTGCCAGCAGTTTAGCCCGGACAGGCTACGAGCAGTACTTC. Translated: CASSLARTGYEQYF. This chain joins TRBV27 and TRBJ2-7; 7 nucleotides match TRBD1. The V gene's germline CDR1 is MNHEY and CDR2 SMNVEV (reference sequence). J was trimmed by 3 bases and V by 2 bases; bases with no gene match: 4. This CDR3 is built from 14 residues.

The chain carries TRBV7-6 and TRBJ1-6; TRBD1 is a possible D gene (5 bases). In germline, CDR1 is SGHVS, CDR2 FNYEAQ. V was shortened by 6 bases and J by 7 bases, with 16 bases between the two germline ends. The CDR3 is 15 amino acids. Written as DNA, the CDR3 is TGTGCCAGCAGTCGTATTGGGGGGAACAATTCACCCCTCCACTTT. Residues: CASSRIGGNNSPLHF.

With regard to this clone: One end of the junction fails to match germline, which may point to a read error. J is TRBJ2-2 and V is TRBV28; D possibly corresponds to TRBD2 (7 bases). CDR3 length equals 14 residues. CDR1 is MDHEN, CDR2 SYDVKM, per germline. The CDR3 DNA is TGTGCCAGCAAGGGGGGGGCAAACACCGGAGAGCTGTTTTTT. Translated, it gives CASKGGANTGELFF.

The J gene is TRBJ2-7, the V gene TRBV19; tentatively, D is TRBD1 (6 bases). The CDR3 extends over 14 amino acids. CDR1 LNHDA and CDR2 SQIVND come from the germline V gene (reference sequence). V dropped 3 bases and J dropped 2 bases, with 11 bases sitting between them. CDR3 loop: CASSMRQGPYEQYF. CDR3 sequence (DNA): TGTGCCAGTAGTATGCGGCAGGGGCCCTACGAGCAGTACTTC.

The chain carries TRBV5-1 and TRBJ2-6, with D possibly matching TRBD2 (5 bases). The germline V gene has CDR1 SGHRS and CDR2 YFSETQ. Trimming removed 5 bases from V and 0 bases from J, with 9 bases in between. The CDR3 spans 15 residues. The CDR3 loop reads CASRSGYSGANVLTF. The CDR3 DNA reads TGCGCCAGCAGGAGCGGCTACTCTGGGGCCAACGTCCTGACTTTC. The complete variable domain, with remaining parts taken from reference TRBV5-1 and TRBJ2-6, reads KAGVTQTPRYLIKTRGQQVTLSCSPISGHRSVSWYQQTPGQGLQFLFEYFSETQRNKGNFPGRFSGRQFSNSRSEMNVSTLELGDSALYLCASRSGYSGANVLTFGAGSRLTVL.

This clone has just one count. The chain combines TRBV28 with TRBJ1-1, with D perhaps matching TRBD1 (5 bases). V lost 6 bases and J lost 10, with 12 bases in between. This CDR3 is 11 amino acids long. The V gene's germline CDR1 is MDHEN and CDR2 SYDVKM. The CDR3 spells CASRLDRRAFF. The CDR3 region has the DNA TGTGCCAGCAGGTTAGACAGAAGAGCTTTCTTT.